This section outlines one TCR beta chain sequence together with its context. The data originate from a study of blood T cell repertoires in COVID-19. Study at large: Acute and convalescent COVID-19 samples came from the United States, Italy and Spain. PBMCs, B-cell-depleted T cells, or T cells were the source of the cDNA or gDNA that made up the material.

Enrollees, roughly 18 to 90 years old, lived in about two dozen US areas. Clinical histories supplied by participants themselves formed the basis of cohort assignment. Measured with immunoSEQ multiplex PCR; TCRdb has only the in-frame clones, and not every one. The sample carries about 180,000 clones, more than 75% recorded once. The CDR3 runs to 15 residues. Germline CDR1 reads SGDLS; CDR2 reads YYNGEE. V dropped 1 base and J dropped 0 bases, with 10 bases sitting between them. The chain links TRBV9 to TRBJ1-2; the D is unclear. The sample taken for sequencing was PBMCs or T cells enriched from blood (not recorded which). This TCR came from a woman in her forties or fifties who had recovered from COVID-19. The CDR3 loop is CASSVNARSNYGYTF. The CDR3 bases are TGTGCCAGCAGCGTAAACGCGAGGTCTAACTATGGCTACACCTTC.